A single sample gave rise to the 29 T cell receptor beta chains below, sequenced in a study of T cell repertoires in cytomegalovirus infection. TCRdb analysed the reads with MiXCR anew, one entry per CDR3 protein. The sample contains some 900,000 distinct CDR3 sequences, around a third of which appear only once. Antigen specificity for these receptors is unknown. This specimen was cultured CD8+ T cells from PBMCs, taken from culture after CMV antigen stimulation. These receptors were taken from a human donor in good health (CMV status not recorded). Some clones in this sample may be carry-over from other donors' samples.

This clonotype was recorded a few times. The CDR3, as DNA: TGTGCCAGCAGTGAAGAGATGCCGGGGTTTGGAGATACGCAGTATTTT. Its translation: CASSEEMPGFGDTQYF. J is TRBJ2-3 and V is TRBV2, with a weak D call TRBD2 (5 bases). Germline V lookup: CDR1 SNHLY, CDR2 FYNNEI. V was cut by 1 base and J by 5 bases, with 16 bases left in between. This CDR3 has 16 residues.

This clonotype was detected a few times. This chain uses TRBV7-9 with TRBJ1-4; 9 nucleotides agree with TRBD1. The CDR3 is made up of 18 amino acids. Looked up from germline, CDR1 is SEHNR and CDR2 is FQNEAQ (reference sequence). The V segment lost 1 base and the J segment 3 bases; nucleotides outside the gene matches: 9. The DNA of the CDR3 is TGTGCCAGCAGCTTAGAGGGGACAGGGATCTTGGCTAATGAAAAACTGTTTTTT. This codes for CASSLEGTGILANEKLFF.

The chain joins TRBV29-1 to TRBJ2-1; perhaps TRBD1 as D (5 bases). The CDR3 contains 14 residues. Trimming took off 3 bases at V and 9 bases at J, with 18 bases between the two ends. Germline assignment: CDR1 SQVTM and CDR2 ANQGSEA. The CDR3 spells CSVDRGRALSEQFF. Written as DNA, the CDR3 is TGCAGCGTTGATAGGGGCAGGGCCCTGAGTGAGCAGTTCTTC.

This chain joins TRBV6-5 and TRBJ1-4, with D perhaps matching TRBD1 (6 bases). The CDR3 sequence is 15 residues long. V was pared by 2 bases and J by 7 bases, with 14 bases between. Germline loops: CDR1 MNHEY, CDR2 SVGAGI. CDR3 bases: TGTGCCAGCAGTTACCAGGGGTGGGGAGCTGAAAAACTGTTTTTT. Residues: CASSYQGWGAEKLFF.

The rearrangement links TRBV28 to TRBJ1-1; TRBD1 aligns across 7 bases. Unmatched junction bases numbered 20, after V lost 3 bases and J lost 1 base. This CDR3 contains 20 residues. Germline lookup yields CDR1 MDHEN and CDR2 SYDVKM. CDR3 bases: TGTGCCAGCAGTTTTGCTCAACCGGGGGTCTTCCAGGGGGGGAACACTGAAGCTTTCTTT. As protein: CASSFAQPGVFQGGNTEAFF.

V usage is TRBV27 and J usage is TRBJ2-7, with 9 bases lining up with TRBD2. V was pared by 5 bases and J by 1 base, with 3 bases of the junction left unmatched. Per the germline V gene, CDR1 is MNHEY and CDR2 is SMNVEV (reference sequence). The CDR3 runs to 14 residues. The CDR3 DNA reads TGTGCCAGCAGTGTGACTAGCGGTTCCTACGAGCAGTACGTC. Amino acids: CASSVTSGSYEQYV.

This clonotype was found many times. For the CDR3, the DNA is TGTGCCAGCAGAGCGGGACAGGGGAATCGGGAGACCCAGTACTTC. As protein: CASRAGQGNRETQYF. This chain joins TRBV6-1 and TRBJ2-5; TRBD1 matches at 10 bases. CDR3 length: 15 amino acids. The J segment lost 5 bases and the V segment lost 6 bases, leaving 9 bases of the junction unmatched. Germline V CDR1 and CDR2: MNHNS, SASEGT.

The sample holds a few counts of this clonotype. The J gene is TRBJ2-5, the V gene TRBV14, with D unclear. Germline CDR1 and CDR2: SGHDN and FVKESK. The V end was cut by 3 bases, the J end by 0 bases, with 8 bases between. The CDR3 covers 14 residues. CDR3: CASSQLQNQETQYF. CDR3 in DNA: TGTGCCAGCAGCCAGCTACAGAACCAAGAGACCCAGTACTTC.

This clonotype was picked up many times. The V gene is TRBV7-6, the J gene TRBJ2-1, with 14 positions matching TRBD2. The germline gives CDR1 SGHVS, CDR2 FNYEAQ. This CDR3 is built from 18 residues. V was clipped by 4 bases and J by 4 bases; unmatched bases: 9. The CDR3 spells CASSSPRRLAGGYNEQFF. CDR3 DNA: TGTGCCAGCAGCTCCCCCAGAAGACTAGCGGGGGGGTACAATGAGCAGTTCTTC.

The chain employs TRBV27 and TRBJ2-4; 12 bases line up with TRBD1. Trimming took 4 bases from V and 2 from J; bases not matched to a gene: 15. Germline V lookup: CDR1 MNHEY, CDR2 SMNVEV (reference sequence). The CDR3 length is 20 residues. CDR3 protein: CASSYRDRGQFSLTKNIQYF. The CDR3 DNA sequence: TGTGCCAGCAGTTACCGGGACAGGGGGCAGTTCAGCTTGACCAAAAACATTCAGTACTTC.

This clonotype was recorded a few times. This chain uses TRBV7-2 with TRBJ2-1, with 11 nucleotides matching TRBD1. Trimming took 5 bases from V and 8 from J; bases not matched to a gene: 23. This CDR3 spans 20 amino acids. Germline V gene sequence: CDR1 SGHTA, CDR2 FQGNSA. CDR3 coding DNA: TGTGCCAGCAGCCCCTCCCGACGGACAGGGGGCTTTCAGTGGTGGGATGAGCAGTTCTTC. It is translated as CASSPSRRTGGFQWWDEQFF.

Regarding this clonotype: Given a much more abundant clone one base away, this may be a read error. The CDR3 here is CASSLVNTDTQYF. The CDR3 coding sequence is TGTGCCAGCAGCTTAGTCAACACAGATACGCAGTATTTT. The chain employs TRBV7-9 and TRBJ2-3; D unclear. Trimming cost V 1 base and J 2 bases, with 4 bases left between them. The CDR3 totals 13 residues. The germline V gene has CDR1 SEHNR and CDR2 FQNEAQ (reference sequence).

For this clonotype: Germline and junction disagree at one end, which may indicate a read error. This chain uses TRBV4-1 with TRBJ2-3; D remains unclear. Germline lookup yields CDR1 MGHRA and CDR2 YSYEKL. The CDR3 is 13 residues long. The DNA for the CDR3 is TGCGCCAGCAGCCAAGATCCCCTAGATATGCAGTATTTT. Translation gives CASSQDPLDMQYF.

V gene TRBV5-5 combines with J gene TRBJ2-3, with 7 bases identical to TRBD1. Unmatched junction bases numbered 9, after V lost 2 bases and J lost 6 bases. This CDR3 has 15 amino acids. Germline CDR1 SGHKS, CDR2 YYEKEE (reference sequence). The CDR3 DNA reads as TGTGCCAGCAGCTTACACCCAGACAGGGCCGATACGCAGTATTTT. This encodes CASSLHPDRADTQYF.

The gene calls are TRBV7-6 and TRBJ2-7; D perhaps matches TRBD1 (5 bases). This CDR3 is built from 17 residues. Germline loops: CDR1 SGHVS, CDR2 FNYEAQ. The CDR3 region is CASSRPVGTGHSYEQYV. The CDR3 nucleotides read TGTGCTAGCAGCCGGCCGGTAGGAACAGGACATTCCTACGAGCAGTACGTC.

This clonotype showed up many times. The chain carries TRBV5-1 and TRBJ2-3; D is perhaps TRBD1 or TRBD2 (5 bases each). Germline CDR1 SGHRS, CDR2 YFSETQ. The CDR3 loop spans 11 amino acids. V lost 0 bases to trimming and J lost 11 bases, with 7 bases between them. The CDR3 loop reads CASSLDGGQYF. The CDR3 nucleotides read TGCGCCAGCAGCTTGGATGGGGGGCAGTATTTT.

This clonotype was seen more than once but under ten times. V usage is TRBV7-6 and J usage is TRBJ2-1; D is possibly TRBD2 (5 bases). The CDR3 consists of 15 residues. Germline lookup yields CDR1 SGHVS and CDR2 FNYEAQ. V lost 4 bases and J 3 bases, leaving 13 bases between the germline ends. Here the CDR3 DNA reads TGTGCCAGCAGCTCATTAGCGAGCGGCTACAATGAGCAGTTCTTC. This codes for CASSSLASGYNEQFF. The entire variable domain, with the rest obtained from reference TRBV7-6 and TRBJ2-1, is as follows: GAGVSQSPRYKVTKRGQDVALRCDPISGHVSLYWYRQALGQGPEFLTYFNYEAQQDKSGLPNDRFSAERPEGSISTLTIQRTEQRDSAMYRCASSSLASGYNEQFFGPGTRLTVL.

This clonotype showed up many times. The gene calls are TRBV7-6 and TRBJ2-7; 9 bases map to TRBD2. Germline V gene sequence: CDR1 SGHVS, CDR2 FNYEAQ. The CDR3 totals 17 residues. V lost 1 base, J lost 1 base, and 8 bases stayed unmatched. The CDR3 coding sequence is TGTGCCAGCAGCTTAGAACCACCGGGACTAGCTTCCTACGAGCAGTACGTC. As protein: CASSLEPPGLASYEQYV.

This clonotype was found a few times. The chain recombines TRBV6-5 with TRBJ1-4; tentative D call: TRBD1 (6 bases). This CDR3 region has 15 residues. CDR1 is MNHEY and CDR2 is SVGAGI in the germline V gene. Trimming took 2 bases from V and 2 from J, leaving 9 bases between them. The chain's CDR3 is CASSYQGRTNEKLFF. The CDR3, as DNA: TGTGCCAGCAGTTACCAGGGGAGGACTAATGAAAAACTGTTTTTT.

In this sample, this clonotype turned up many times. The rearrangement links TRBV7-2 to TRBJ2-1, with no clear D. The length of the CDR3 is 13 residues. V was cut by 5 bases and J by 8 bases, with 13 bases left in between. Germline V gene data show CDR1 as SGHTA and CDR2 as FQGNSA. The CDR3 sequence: CASSNPPWDEQFF. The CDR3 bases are TGTGCCAGCAGCAACCCCCCATGGGATGAGCAGTTCTTC.

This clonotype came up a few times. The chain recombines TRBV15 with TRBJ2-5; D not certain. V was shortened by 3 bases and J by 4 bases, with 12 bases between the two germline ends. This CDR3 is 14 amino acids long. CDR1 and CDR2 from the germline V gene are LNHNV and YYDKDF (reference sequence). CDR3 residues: CATSSYSSSETQYF. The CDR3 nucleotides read TGTGCCACCAGCAGCTATTCTTCATCAGAGACCCAGTACTTC.

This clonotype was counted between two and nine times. CDR3 in amino acids: CASSLSRIYTF. The CDR3 DNA sequence: TGTGCCAGCAGCTTATCTAGGATCTACACCTTC. The V gene is TRBV7-9, the J gene TRBJ1-2; D is ambiguous. The CDR3 covers 11 residues. V dropped 2 bases and J dropped 10 bases, with 8 bases sitting between them. Germline assignment: CDR1 SEHNR and CDR2 FQNEAQ (reference sequence).

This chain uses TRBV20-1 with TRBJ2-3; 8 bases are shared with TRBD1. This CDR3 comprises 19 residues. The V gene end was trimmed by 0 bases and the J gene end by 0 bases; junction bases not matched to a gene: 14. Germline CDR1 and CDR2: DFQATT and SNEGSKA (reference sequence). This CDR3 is CSARDWAPGTGPSTDTQYF. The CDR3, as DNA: TGCAGTGCTAGAGATTGGGCCCCCGGGACAGGTCCTAGCACAGATACGCAGTATTTT.

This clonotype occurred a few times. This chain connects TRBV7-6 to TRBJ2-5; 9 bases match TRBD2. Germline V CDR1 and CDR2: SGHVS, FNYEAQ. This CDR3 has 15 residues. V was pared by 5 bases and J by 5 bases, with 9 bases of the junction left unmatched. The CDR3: CASSPSPSGAETQYF. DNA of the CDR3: TGTGCCAGCAGCCCAAGCCCTAGCGGGGCGGAGACCCAGTACTTC. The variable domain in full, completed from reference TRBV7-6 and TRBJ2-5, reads GAGVSQSPRYKVTKRGQDVALRCDPISGHVSLYWYRQALGQGPEFLTYFNYEAQQDKSGLPNDRFSAERPEGSISTLTIQRTEQRDSAMYRCASSPSPSGAETQYFGPGTRLLVL.

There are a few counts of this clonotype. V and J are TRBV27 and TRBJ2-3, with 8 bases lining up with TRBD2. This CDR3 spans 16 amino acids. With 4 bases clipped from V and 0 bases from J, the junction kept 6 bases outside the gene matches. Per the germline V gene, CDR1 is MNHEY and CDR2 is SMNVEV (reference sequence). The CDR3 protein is CASSSSGGRSTDTQYF. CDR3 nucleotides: TGTGCCAGCAGTTCAAGCGGGGGTAGAAGCACAGATACGCAGTATTTT.

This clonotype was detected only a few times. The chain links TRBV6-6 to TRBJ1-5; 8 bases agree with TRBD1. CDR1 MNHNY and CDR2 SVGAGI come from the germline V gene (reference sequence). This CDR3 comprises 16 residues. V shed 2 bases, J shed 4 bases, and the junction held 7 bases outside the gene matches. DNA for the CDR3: TGTGCCAGCAGTTACCTACTGGACAGGGAAAATCAGCCCCAGCATTTT. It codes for CASSYLLDRENQPQHF.

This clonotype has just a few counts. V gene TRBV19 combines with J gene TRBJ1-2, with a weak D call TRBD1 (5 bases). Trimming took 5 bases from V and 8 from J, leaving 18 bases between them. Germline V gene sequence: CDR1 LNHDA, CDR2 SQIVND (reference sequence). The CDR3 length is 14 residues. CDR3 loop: CASSAWGTGNGYTF. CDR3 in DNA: TGTGCCAGTAGTGCCTGGGGGACGGGAAACGGCTACACCTTC.

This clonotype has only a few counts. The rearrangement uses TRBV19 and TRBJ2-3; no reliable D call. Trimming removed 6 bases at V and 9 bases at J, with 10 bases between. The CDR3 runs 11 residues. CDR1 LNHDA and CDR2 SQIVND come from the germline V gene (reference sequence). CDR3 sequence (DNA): TGTGCCAGTAGGACCGGAGTAACGCAGTATTTT. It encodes CASRTGVTQYF.

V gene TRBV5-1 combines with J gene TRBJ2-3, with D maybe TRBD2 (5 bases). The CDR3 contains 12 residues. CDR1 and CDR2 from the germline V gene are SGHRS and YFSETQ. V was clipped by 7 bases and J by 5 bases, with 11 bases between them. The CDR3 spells CASGELGDTQYF. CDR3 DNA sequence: TGCGCCAGCGGGGAGCTCGGAGATACGCAGTATTTT.